Sequencing of this T cell receptor (beta chain) was carried out in a study of cytomegalovirus exposure and HLA in healthy donors. Donors in the study were healthy people who gave bone marrow. Of note for this clone: The antigen remains undetermined.

The PCR used 60 Vbeta and 13 Jbeta primers. Produced via immunoSEQ multiplex PCR; TCRdb's table is partial and in-frame only. The sample contains around 130,000 clones, 74% of which appear only once. Whole-study results and caveats: Several of the most significant clusters appeared, in a later analysis, to be linked to common viral pathogens. Accurate prediction of HLA-A and HLA-B alleles (for most subjects) was reportedly achieved from TCR beta sequences.

The CDR3 has 16 residues. Trimming cost V 2 bases and J 3 bases; bases outside gene matches: 4. The germline V gene has CDR1 SQVTM and CDR2 ANQGSEA. Sequences were obtained from PBMCs. The receptor was isolated from a woman in her forties or fifties in good health and CMV-seropositive. The chain employs TRBV29-1 and TRBJ2-1; 13 positions match TRBD2. The CDR3 protein is CSVEMWTSGGYNEQFF. CDR3 sequence (DNA): TGCAGCGTTGAAATGTGGACTAGCGGGGGCTACAATGAGCAGTTCTTC.